This TCR beta chain was identified in a study of blood T cells in healthy people across ages. Findings and caveats of the study: More naive CD4+ cells and higher diversity marked long-lived donors relative to aged donors. It was held that diversity estimates obtained from one million T cells represented underestimates.

Alongside a J-beta primer mix, a sample-barcoded 5' primer served in a second PCR lasting about 7 to 12 cycles. TCRdb ran MiXCR on the 5' RACE reads and lists one entry per CDR3 protein. The top ten hold 2.1% of the sample, which has about 1.8 million distinct CDR3 sequences, 49% seen once. About this clonotype: Its antigen is unidentified.

The V end was cut by 8 bases, the J end by 8 bases, with 21 bases between. The CDR3 is made up of 14 amino acids. The germline CDR1 and CDR2 sequences are SNHLY and FYNNEI. The sample was blood. The rearrangement joins TRBV2 to TRBJ1-2, with a weak D call TRBD1 (6 bases). This sequence was found in a woman aged 40 to 55 in good health. The CDR3 sequence is CASQLRWGAEGYTF. In DNA, the CDR3 is TGTGCCAGCCAGCTCCGTTGGGGGGCGGAGGGCTACACCTTC.